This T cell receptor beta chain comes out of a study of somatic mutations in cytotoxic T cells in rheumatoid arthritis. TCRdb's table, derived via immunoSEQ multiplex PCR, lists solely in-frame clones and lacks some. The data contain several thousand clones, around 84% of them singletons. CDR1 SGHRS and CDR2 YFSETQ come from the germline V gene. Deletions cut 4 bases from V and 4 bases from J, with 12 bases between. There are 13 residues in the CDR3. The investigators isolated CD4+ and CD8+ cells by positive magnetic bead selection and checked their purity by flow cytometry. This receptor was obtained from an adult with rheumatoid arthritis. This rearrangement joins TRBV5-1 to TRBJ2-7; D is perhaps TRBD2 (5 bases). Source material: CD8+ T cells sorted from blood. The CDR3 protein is CASSGVDLYEQYF. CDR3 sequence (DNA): TGCGCCAGCAGCGGGGTGGACTTGTACGAGCAGTACTTC.